The 27 T cell receptor beta chains below come from one sample, sequenced in a study of cytomegalovirus exposure and HLA in healthy donors. PCR primers comprised 60 Vbeta and 13 Jbeta primers. Measured with immunoSEQ multiplex PCR; TCRdb has only the in-frame clones, and not every one. The listing records approximately 140,000 clones. The sequenced material came from PBMCs. The receptors shown here come from a middle-aged woman in good health and CMV-seronegative.

The chain has TRBV10-3 and TRBJ2-3, with TRBD1 matching over 8 bases. Trimming at V came to 6 bases and at J to 5 bases, leaving 13 bases not matched to a gene. This CDR3 is built from 16 residues. Germline CDR1 ENHRY, CDR2 SYGVKD. The CDR3 loop reads CAIRDATGENGDTQYF. DNA for the CDR3: TGTGCCATCAGAGATGCGACAGGGGAGAACGGAGATACGCAGTATTTT.

This chain connects TRBV7-9 to TRBJ1-1, with unresolved D. V lost 0 bases to trimming and J lost 10 bases, with 12 bases between them. The length of the CDR3 is 13 residues. Germline assignment: CDR1 SEHNR and CDR2 FQNEAQ (reference sequence). In nucleotides, the CDR3 is TGTGCCAGCAGCTTAGCAGGAGAAGCGGGAGCTTTCTTT. Translating it yields CASSLAGEAGAFF.

The chain links TRBV6-1 to TRBJ1-2; D gene ambiguous. CDR3 length equals 12 residues. Deletions cut 2 bases from V and 6 bases from J, with 7 bases between. Germline assignment: CDR1 MNHNS and CDR2 SASEGT. The CDR3 reads CASSESWHGYTF. Written as DNA, the CDR3 is TGTGCCAGCAGTGAATCTTGGCATGGCTACACCTTC.

The J gene is TRBJ2-7, the V gene TRBV5-1; D remains unclear. The CDR3 is 15 residues long. Germline V gene lookup returns CDR1 SGHRS and CDR2 YFSETQ. V lost 2 bases and J lost 2, with 14 bases in between. CDR3 nucleotide sequence: TGCGCCAGCAGCTTACGCACCCAGGTTCCCTACGAGCAGTACGTC. Encoded protein: CASSLRTQVPYEQYV.

This chain joins TRBV7-3 and TRBJ2-1; D remains ambiguous. The CDR3 is made up of 15 amino acids. CDR1 and CDR2 from the germline V gene are SGHTA and FQGTGA. Trimming removed 5 bases at V and 2 bases at J, with 13 bases between. DNA for the CDR3: TGTGCCAGCAGCCCTCAGACTTCTACCTACAATGAGCAGTTCTTC. It codes for CASSPQTSTYNEQFF.

V and J are TRBV7-8 and TRBJ2-7, with TRBD2 matching 7 bases. Trimming took 8 bases from V and 0 from J; bases not matched to a gene: 1. The germline CDR1 and CDR2 sequences are SGHVS and FQNEAQ. The CDR3 runs to 12 residues. CDR3 residues: CASRGDSYEQYV. The CDR3 DNA sequence: TGTGCCAGCCGGGGGGACTCCTACGAGCAGTACGTC.

The chain couples TRBV5-1 to TRBJ1-4, with TRBD1 matching over 11 bases. CDR1 and CDR2 (germline): SGHRS, YFSETQ. Trimming cost V 10 bases and J 13 bases; bases outside gene matches: 12. There are 13 residues in the CDR3. The CDR3 region is CAQPGQGVCRLFF. In DNA, the CDR3 is TGCGCCCAACCGGGACAGGGGGTCTGTAGACTGTTTTTT.

V is TRBV19 and J is TRBJ1-6, with D possibly being TRBD1 (5 bases). With 3 bases removed from V and 8 bases from J, the gap between germline ends came to 11 bases. CDR1 is LNHDA, CDR2 SQIVND, per germline (reference sequence). The CDR3 consists of 14 residues. The CDR3 sequence: CASSIGRVHSPLHF. Written as DNA, the CDR3 is TGTGCCAGTAGTATCGGCAGGGTCCATTCACCCCTCCACTTT.

The chain links TRBV6-1 to TRBJ2-1, with D perhaps TRBD1 (6 bases). Trimming shortened V by 1 base and J by 6 bases, and 16 bases separated the two germline ends. The CDR3 totals 16 residues. CDR1 and CDR2 (germline): MNHNS, SASEGT. The CDR3 region has the DNA TGTGCCAGCAGTGAAGGACAGGTCGCACCTTTCAATGAGCAGTTCTTC. Translation gives CASSEGQVAPFNEQFF.

This chain's CDR3 is CASSVGTVRSPLHF. Here the CDR3 DNA reads TGTGCCAGCAGCGTCGGGACAGTCCGTTCACCCCTCCACTTT. The J gene is TRBJ1-6, the V gene TRBV6-1; TRBD1 aligns across 7 bases. The CDR3 extends over 14 amino acids. V dropped 6 bases and J dropped 9; count of bases not matched to a gene: 8. Germline assignment: CDR1 MNHNS and CDR2 SASEGT.

The chain is built from TRBV7-3 and TRBJ2-3, with 9 positions matching TRBD2. Trimming removed 4 bases from V and 1 base from J; junction bases left unmatched: 3. Germline V gene data show CDR1 as SGHTA and CDR2 as FQGTGA. CDR3 length: 15 amino acids. For the CDR3, the DNA is TGTGCCAGCAGCTCCCGACTAGCGGGCACAGATACGCAGTATTTT. It specifies CASSSRLAGTDTQYF.

This chain uses TRBV29-1 with TRBJ2-7; weak D call: TRBD2 (5 bases). The V end lost 4 bases, the J end lost 0 bases, and 10 bases lay between the germline ends. CDR1 and CDR2 from the germline V gene are SQVTM and ANQGSEA. This CDR3 comprises 13 residues. The CDR3 DNA follows: TGCAGCGTTGTCGGAGGCCTCTCCTACGAGCAGTACTTC. Residues: CSVVGGLSYEQYF.

This chain joins TRBV14 and TRBJ1-1, with TRBD1 as a possible D gene (5 bases). This CDR3 region has 15 residues. The V end was cut by 3 bases, the J end by 2 bases, with 13 bases between. Germline V lookup: CDR1 SGHDN, CDR2 FVKESK. CDR3 in DNA: TGTGCCAGCAGCCATTCTGCACAGGCTAACACTGAAGCTTTCTTT. Amino acids: CASSHSAQANTEAFF.

V and J are TRBV7-6 and TRBJ2-5, with a weak D call TRBD2 (6 bases). This CDR3 has 17 residues. V lost 8 bases to trimming and J lost 4 bases, with 26 bases between them. CDR1 is SGHVS, CDR2 FNYEAQ, per germline. CDR3 residues: CASGPGGAARGLETQYF. In DNA form, the CDR3 reads TGTGCCAGCGGGCCTGGAGGGGCGGCTAGAGGGCTAGAGACCCAGTACTTC.

In the case of this clone: The same CDR3 is also encoded by other DNA sequences in this sample. The chain couples TRBV10-3 to TRBJ1-1; 7 bases agree with TRBD1. Germline values: CDR1 ENHRY, CDR2 SYGVKD. The CDR3 contains 14 residues. V dropped 6 bases and J dropped 0; count of bases not matched to a gene: 4. The CDR3 DNA is TGTGCCATCAGCCGACAGGGTCTGAACACTGAAGCTTTCTTT. Its protein product is CAISRQGLNTEAFF.

The rearrangement uses TRBV7-8 and TRBJ1-2, with 10 bases that match TRBD1. From germline, CDR1 is SGHVS and CDR2 FQNEAQ. This CDR3 region has 14 residues. Losses at the gene ends were 5 bases for V and 8 bases for J; bases not matched to a gene: 8. Written as DNA, the CDR3 is TGTGCCAGCAGCGACCGGGACAGGGGAAACGGCTACACCTTC. Its protein is CASSDRDRGNGYTF.

The rearrangement uses TRBV4-3 and TRBJ2-1; perhaps TRBD1 as D (5 bases). Trimming took off 0 bases at V and 6 bases at J, with 15 bases between the two ends. The CDR3 has 16 amino acids. Germline V gene sequence: CDR1 LGHNA, CDR2 YSLEER. CDR3: CASSQDHRARANEQFF. CDR3 in DNA: TGCGCCAGCAGCCAAGATCATCGGGCCAGGGCCAATGAGCAGTTCTTC.

The chain joins TRBV5-1 to TRBJ1-1; D call uncertain. Trimming took 1 base from V and 0 from J, leaving 4 bases between them. The CDR3 runs to 13 residues. The germline V gene encodes CDR1 SGHRS and CDR2 YFSETQ. The CDR3 region is CASSLTVNTEAFF. The CDR3 nucleotides read TGCGCCAGCAGCTTGACAGTGAACACTGAAGCTTTCTTT.

The genes are TRBV27 and TRBJ2-5, with TRBD2 matching 10 bases. With V trimmed by 4 bases and J by 4 bases, 15 bases remained unmatched. The CDR3 covers 18 residues. Germline CDR1 reads MNHEY; CDR2 reads SMNVEV (reference sequence). CDR3: CASSSDRIEAGGPETQYF. The CDR3 DNA reads TGTGCCAGCAGTTCGGACAGGATTGAAGCGGGGGGGCCAGAGACCCAGTACTTC.

The J gene is TRBJ2-2, the V gene TRBV7-8; D gene unclear. Trimming took off 0 bases at V and 0 bases at J, with 8 bases between the two ends. The CDR3 has 16 residues. In germline, CDR1 is SGHVS, CDR2 FQNEAQ. CDR3 sequence: CASSLAIITNTGELFF. CDR3 coding DNA: TGTGCCAGCAGCTTAGCTATTATTACGAACACCGGGGAGCTGTTTTTT.

The gene calls are TRBV18 and TRBJ2-7; 10 positions agree with TRBD1. This CDR3 is 16 amino acids long. Germline loops: CDR1 KGHSH, CDR2 LQKENI. J lost 1 base, V lost 2 bases, and 5 bases had no gene match. The CDR3 region is CASSPGTGVGSYEQYV. CDR3 in DNA: TGTGCCAGCTCACCAGGGACAGGGGTGGGGTCCTACGAGCAGTACGTC.

This chain uses TRBV14 with TRBJ1-4, with 7 positions matching TRBD1. Per the germline V gene, CDR1 is SGHDN and CDR2 is FVKESK. V shed 4 bases, J shed 3 bases, and the junction held 2 bases outside the gene matches. CDR3 length equals 14 residues. The CDR3 loop reads CASSPGTANEKLFF. CDR3 sequence (DNA): TGTGCCAGCAGCCCCGGGACAGCTAATGAAAAACTGTTTTTT.

This rearrangement joins TRBV5-1 to TRBJ2-4; no clear D gene. Germline CDR1 SGHRS, CDR2 YFSETQ. This CDR3 spans 15 amino acids. V gave up 1 base and J gave up 2 bases, with 10 bases separating them. CDR3 coding DNA: TGCGCCAGCAGCTTGCGACTCCAATCCAAAAACATTCAGTACTTC. Translated: CASSLRLQSKNIQYF. Full variable domain (missing parts from reference TRBV5-1 and TRBJ2-4): KAGVTQTPRYLIKTRGQQVTLSCSPISGHRSVSWYQQTPGQGLQFLFEYFSETQRNKGNFPGRFSGRQFSNSRSEMNVSTLELGDSALYLCASSLRLQSKNIQYFGAGTRLSVL.

The J gene is TRBJ1-3, the V gene TRBV7-9, with D tentatively TRBD1 (5 bases). V gave up 5 bases and J gave up 4 bases, with 12 bases separating them. CDR1 and CDR2 (germline): SEHNR, FQNEAQ (reference sequence). There are 14 residues in the CDR3. CDR3 nucleotide sequence: TGTGCCAGCAGCCTGGGACTGGAAGGAAACACCATATATTTT. Translated: CASSLGLEGNTIYF.

The rearrangement uses TRBV11-3 and TRBJ1-1; D is uncertain. V was clipped by 3 bases and J by 3 bases, with 8 bases between them. This CDR3 is built from 13 residues. Looked up from germline, CDR1 is SGHNT and CDR2 is YENEEA. The CDR3 region has the DNA TGTGCCAGCAGCTTCTCCGAGCACACTGAAGCTTTCTTT. Its translation: CASSFSEHTEAFF.

The CDR3 protein is CASSILPSTDTQYF. Here the CDR3 DNA reads TGTGCCAGCTCAATACTGCCCAGCACAGATACGCAGTATTTT. This rearrangement joins TRBV6-1 to TRBJ2-3; D remains unclear. Trimming left V 8 bases short and J 0 bases short, with 12 bases between. The CDR3 length is 14 residues. Germline-derived CDR1 and CDR2 are MNHNS and SASEGT.

Notes on this clone: At one end, the junction sequence differs from germline, possibly due to a read error. V is TRBV2 and J is TRBJ1-1; no clear D. The CDR3 totals 11 residues. The V gene's germline CDR1 is SNHLY and CDR2 FYNNEI. The CDR3 coding sequence is TGTGCCGGCAGTGAAGCGAGTGAAGCTTTCTTT. This codes for CAGSEASEAFF.